The source of this TCR beta chain is a study of OX40 agonist ivuxolimab in advanced cancers. Looking at the study overall: It was ivuxolimab, an agonistic anti-OX40 (CD134) antibody, that patients were treated with. Prior anti-PD-1, anti-PD-L1 or anti-CTLA-4 therapy was allowed; 30% to 40% had some.

The data were produced by immunoSEQ multiplex PCR, yet TCRdb's version contains in-frame clones alone and is incomplete. The data contain roughly 60,000 clones, over 75% of them singletons. CDR3 length: 15 amino acids. Trimming stripped 6 bases from V and 4 bases from J, with 18 bases between. From germline, CDR1 is LNHDA and CDR2 SQIVND (reference sequence). The sample was CD4+ or CD8+ T cells sorted from blood, taken in a trial of the OX40 agonist ivuxolimab. This sequence originates from an adult with an advanced solid tumor such as melanoma, head and neck, liver or kidney cancer. The gene calls are TRBV19 and TRBJ1-2; TRBD1 might be the D (5 bases). The CDR3, as DNA: TGTGCCAGTAGCCCCCTTGGAGACAGCACCTATGGCTACACCTTC. As protein: CASSPLGDSTYGYTF. Filled out from reference TRBV19 and TRBJ1-2, the complete variable domain reads DGGITQSPKYLFRKEGQNVTLSCEQNLNHDAMYWYRQDPGQGLRLIYYSQIVNDFQKGDIAEGYSVSREKKESFPLTVTSAQKNPTAFYLCASSPLGDSTYGYTFGSGTRLTVV.